These 14 T cell receptor beta chains originate from one sample sequenced in a study of T cell repertoires in cytomegalovirus infection (dated by TCRdb to between 2018 and 2020). Sequencer: Illumina HiSeq 1500. TCRdb reprocessed the public reads (quality trimming at Q25 with fastp, clone calling with MiXCR) and kept in-frame beta chains. Entries are consolidated by CDR3 protein sequence, retaining the most common genes and DNA. The sample table contains 130,000 or so distinct CDR3 sequences; only one count was recorded for approximately 5.9% of them. The ten biggest clones cover about a sixth of the sample. The specimen sequenced was PBMCs. These receptors originate from a human donor in good health (CMV status not recorded). Some clones in this sample may be carry-over from other donors' samples.

This clonotype has a handful of counts. J is TRBJ2-1 and V is TRBV20-1, with 8 nucleotides matching TRBD1. Germline V gene lookup returns CDR1 DFQATT and CDR2 SNEGSKA (reference sequence). V was clipped by 4 bases and J by 6 bases; unmatched bases: 11. CDR3 length: 15 amino acids. The CDR3 coding sequence is TGCAGTGCTACGACTGGGACAGGAGATGTCAATGAGCAGTTCTTC. Translated, it gives CSATTGTGDVNEQFF.

There are many counts of this clonotype. The chain has TRBV7-8 and TRBJ2-7; no firm D call. Trimming removed 5 bases from V and 4 bases from J, with 15 bases in between. Germline values: CDR1 SGHVS, CDR2 FQNEAQ. This CDR3 contains 14 residues. Written as DNA, the CDR3 is TGTGCCAGCAGCCCTGTCCGGGCCGCTTACGAGCAGTACTTC. Encoded protein: CASSPVRAAYEQYF.

J is TRBJ1-4 and V is TRBV19; D gene uncertain. This CDR3 region has 16 residues. The V gene's germline CDR1 is LNHDA and CDR2 SQIVND (reference sequence). V was pared by 3 bases and J by 0 bases, with 11 bases between. This chain's CDR3 is CASSMYSAATNEKLFF. Written as DNA, the CDR3 is TGTGCCAGTAGTATGTACAGTGCTGCAACTAATGAAAAACTGTTTTTT. The variable domain in full, with the rest retrieved from reference TRBV19 and TRBJ1-4, is DGGITQSPKYLFRKEGQNVTLSCEQNLNHDAMYWYRQDPGQGLRLIYYSQIVNDFQKGDIAEGYSVSREKKESFPLTVTSAQKNPTAFYLCASSMYSAATNEKLFFGSGTQLSVL.

This clonotype showed up just a few times. This chain links TRBV6-5 with TRBJ2-4; D gene ambiguous. Germline V lookup: CDR1 MNHEY, CDR2 SVGAGI. This CDR3 is built from 16 residues. Trimming left V 0 bases short and J 0 bases short, with 9 bases between. In DNA, the CDR3 is TGTGCCAGCAGTTACTCAAAGATCATAGCCAAAAACATTCAGTACTTC. Protein sequence: CASSYSKIIAKNIQYF.

Many counts were recorded for this clonotype. The chain uses TRBV12-3 or TRBV12-4 and TRBJ1-4, with a possible D match to TRBD1 (6 bases). The germline V and J ends were trimmed by 6 bases and 9 bases, with 11 bases remaining between them. CDR3 length equals 12 residues. The CDR3 nucleotides are TGTGCCAGCAGGGCACAGGGAAAAAAACTGTTTTTT. Protein product: CASRAQGKKLFF.

The V call is TRBV20-1, the J call TRBJ1-1; maybe TRBD1 (6 bases). The CDR3 has 18 residues. Trimming shortened V by 0 bases and J by 5 bases, and 25 bases separated the two germline ends. Germline CDR1 DFQATT, CDR2 SNEGSKA (reference sequence). The CDR3 here is CSARDLARAQGGYTEAFF. The CDR3 DNA sequence: TGCAGTGCTAGAGACCTCGCCCGAGCACAGGGAGGGTATACTGAAGCTTTCTTT.

This clonotype was recorded many times. The rearrangement uses TRBV28 and TRBJ2-4; D tentatively fits TRBD1 or TRBD2 (5 bases each). Germline loops: CDR1 MDHEN, CDR2 SYDVKM. The CDR3 is 15 residues long. V lost 7 bases and J 0 bases, leaving 13 bases between the germline ends. CDR3 region: CASTTRDLAKNIQYF. DNA of the CDR3: TGTGCCAGCACCACCAGGGACCTAGCCAAAAACATTCAGTACTTC.

In this sample, this clonotype turned up many times. V usage is TRBV7-6 and J usage is TRBJ1-2, with TRBD1 as a possible D gene (5 bases). This CDR3 spans 12 amino acids. Looked up from germline, CDR1 is SGHVS and CDR2 is FNYEAQ. Trimming cost V 5 bases and J 7 bases, with 11 bases left between them. The CDR3 DNA follows: TGTGCCAGCAGCCCCTACAGGAGTGGCTACACCTTC. Translating it yields CASSPYRSGYTF.

In its sample, this clonotype was seen a few times. The chain has TRBV5-6 and TRBJ1-2, with 7 bases identical to TRBD1. The CDR3 has 15 residues. V lost 0 bases, J lost 5 bases, and 7 bases stayed unmatched. Germline values: CDR1 SGHDT, CDR2 YYEEEE. The CDR3 coding sequence is TGTGCCAGCAGCTTGGAGCCAGGGGGACGGTATGGCTACACCTTC. The encoded protein is CASSLEPGGRYGYTF.

This clonotype came up many times. The J gene is TRBJ1-1, the V gene TRBV18; D unclear. CDR3 size: 13 residues. Germline V gene lookup returns CDR1 KGHSH and CDR2 LQKENI. Trimming removed 2 bases from V and 3 bases from J, with 7 bases in between. The CDR3 here is CASSPRLDTEAFF. Written as DNA, the CDR3 is TGTGCCAGCTCACCAAGGCTTGACACTGAAGCTTTCTTT.

Ten or more counts support this clonotype. The chain recombines TRBV5-5 with TRBJ2-5; 9 bases match TRBD1. V dropped 3 bases and J dropped 3; count of bases not matched to a gene: 3. From germline, CDR1 is SGHKS and CDR2 YYEKEE (reference sequence). This CDR3 spans 14 amino acids. The CDR3 sequence: CASSSWDREETQYF. The CDR3 DNA is TGTGCCAGCAGCTCCTGGGACAGGGAAGAGACCCAGTACTTC.

This clonotype has ten or more counts. The rearrangement links TRBV3-1 to TRBJ1-6; TRBD1 might be the D (6 bases). This CDR3 is 14 amino acids long. Germline V CDR1 and CDR2: LGHDT, YNNKEL (reference sequence). The V end was cut by 2 bases, the J end by 7 bases, with 9 bases between. The CDR3 bases are TGTGCCAGCAGCCAACAGGGGAACAATTCACCCCTCCACTTT. Its translation: CASSQQGNNSPLHF.

This clonotype has just a few counts. This rearrangement joins TRBV14 to TRBJ2-7; a weak D match, TRBD1 (6 bases). The germline gives CDR1 SGHDN, CDR2 FVKESK. Trimming removed 4 bases from V and 0 bases from J, with 16 bases in between. The CDR3 extends over 16 amino acids. The chain's CDR3 is CASSPRGHLLSYEQYF. The DNA of the CDR3 is TGTGCCAGCAGCCCAAGGGGACACTTACTCTCCTACGAGCAGTACTTC. The full variable domain, completed using reference TRBV14 and TRBJ2-7, is EAGVTQFPSHSVIEKGQTVTLRCDPISGHDNLYWYRRVMGKEIKFLLHFVKESKQDESGMPNNRFLAERTGGTYSTLKVQPAELEDSGVYFCASSPRGHLLSYEQYFGPGTRLTVT.

This clonotype was counted a few times. The genes are TRBV18 and TRBJ1-2; weak D call: TRBD1 (5 bases). This CDR3 has 14 residues. Deletions cut 2 bases from V and 2 bases from J, with 9 bases between. Per germline, CDR1 KGHSH and CDR2 LQKENI. CDR3 DNA: TGTGCCAGCTCACCAACAGGCGTCAACTATGGCTACACCTTC. Amino acid sequence: CASSPTGVNYGYTF.